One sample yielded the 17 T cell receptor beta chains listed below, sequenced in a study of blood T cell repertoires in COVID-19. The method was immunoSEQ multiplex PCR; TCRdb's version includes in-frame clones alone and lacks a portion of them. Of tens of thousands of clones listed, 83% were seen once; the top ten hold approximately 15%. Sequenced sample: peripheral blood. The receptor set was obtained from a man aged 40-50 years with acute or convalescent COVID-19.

The CDR3 loop is CASSQDGPPRPNQPQHF. In DNA, the CDR3 is TGTGCCAGCAGCCAAGATGGCCCCCCGCGGCCCAATCAGCCCCAGCATTTT. The chain has TRBV3-1 (or the pseudogene TRBV3-2) and TRBJ1-5; D gene ambiguous. Germline assignment: CDR1 LGHDT and CDR2 YNNKEL (reference sequence). CDR3 length equals 17 residues. V was clipped by 0 bases and J by 3 bases, with 15 bases between them.

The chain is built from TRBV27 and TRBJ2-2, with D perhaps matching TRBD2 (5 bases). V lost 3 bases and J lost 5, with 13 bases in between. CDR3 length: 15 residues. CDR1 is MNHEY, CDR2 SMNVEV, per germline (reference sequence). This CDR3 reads CASSFQGGLTGELFF. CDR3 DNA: TGTGCCAGCAGTTTTCAAGGCGGGTTGACCGGGGAGCTGTTTTTT.

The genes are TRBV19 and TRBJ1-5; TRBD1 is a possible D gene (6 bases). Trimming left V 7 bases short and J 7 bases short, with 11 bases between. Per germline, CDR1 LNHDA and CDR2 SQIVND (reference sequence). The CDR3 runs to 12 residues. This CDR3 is CASTDQGQPQHF. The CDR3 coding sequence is TGTGCCAGTACGGATCAGGGGCAGCCCCAGCATTTT.

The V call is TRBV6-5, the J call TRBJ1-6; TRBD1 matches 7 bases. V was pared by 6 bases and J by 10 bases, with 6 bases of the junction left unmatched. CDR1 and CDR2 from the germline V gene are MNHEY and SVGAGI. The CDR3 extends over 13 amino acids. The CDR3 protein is CASSARGNSPLHF. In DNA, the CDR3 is TGTGCCAGCAGCGCCAGGGGGAACTCACCCCTCCACTTT.

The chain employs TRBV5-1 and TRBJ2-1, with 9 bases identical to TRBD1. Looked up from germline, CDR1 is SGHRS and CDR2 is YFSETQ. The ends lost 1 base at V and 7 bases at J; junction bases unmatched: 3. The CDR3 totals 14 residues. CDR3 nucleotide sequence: TGCGCCAGCAGCTTGTGGACAGGGGCGAATGAGCAGTTCTTC. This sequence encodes CASSLWTGANEQFF.

The CDR3 loop is CASSADGKETQYF. The CDR3 bases are TGCGCCAGCAGCGCGGACGGGAAAGAGACCCAGTACTTC. The chain employs TRBV5-1 and TRBJ2-5; possibly TRBD2 for D (5 bases). The germline V and J ends were trimmed by 4 bases and 3 bases, with 10 bases remaining between them. CDR1 is SGHRS, CDR2 YFSETQ, per germline. This CDR3 has 13 residues.

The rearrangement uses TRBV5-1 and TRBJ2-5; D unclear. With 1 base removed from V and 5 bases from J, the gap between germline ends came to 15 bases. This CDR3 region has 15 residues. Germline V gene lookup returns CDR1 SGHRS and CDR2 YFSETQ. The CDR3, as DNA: TGCGCCAGCAGCTTGTCCGACGGGTTTCAGGAGACCCAGTACTTC. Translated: CASSLSDGFQETQYF.

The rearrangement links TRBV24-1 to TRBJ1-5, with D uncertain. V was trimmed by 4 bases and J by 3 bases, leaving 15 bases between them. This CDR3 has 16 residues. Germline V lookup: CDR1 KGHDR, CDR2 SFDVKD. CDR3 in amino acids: CATSDPNNNNNQPQHF. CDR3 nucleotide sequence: TGTGCCACCAGTGACCCAAATAACAACAACAATCAGCCCCAGCATTTT.

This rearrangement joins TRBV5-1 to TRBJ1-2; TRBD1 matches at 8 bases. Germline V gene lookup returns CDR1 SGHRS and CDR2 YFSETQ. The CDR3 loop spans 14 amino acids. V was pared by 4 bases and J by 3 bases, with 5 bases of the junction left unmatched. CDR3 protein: CASSKGQGDYGYTF. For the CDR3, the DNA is TGCGCCAGCAGCAAAGGACAGGGTGACTATGGCTACACCTTC.

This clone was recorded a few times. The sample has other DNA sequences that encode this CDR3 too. CDR3 sequence reads: CASSIAGPPYEQYF. For the CDR3, the DNA is TGTGCCAGCAGTATAGCGGGCCCACCCTACGAGCAGTACTTC. V and J are TRBV2 and TRBJ2-7; 7 bases match TRBD2. V lost 5 bases, J lost 2 bases, and 6 bases stayed unmatched. Germline values: CDR1 SNHLY, CDR2 FYNNEI. This CDR3 spans 14 amino acids.

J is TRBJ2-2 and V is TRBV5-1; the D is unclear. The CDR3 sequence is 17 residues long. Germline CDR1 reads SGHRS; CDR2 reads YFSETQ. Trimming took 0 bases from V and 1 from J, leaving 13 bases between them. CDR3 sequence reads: CASSLVGGLMNTGELFF. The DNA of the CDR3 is TGCGCCAGCAGCTTGGTTGGCGGCCTAATGAACACCGGGGAGCTGTTTTTT.

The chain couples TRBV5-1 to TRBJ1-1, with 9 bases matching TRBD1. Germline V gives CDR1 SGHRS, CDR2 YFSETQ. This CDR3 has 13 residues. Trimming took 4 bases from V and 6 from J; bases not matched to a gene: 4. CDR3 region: CASSRTGEAEAFF. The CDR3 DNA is TGCGCCAGCAGCAGGACAGGGGAGGCTGAAGCTTTCTTT.

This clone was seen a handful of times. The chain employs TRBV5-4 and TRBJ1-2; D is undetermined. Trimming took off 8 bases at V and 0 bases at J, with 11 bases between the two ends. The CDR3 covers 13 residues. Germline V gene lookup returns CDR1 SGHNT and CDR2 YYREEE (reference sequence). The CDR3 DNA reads TGTGCCAGTACTTCTTTAACTAACTATGGCTACACCTTC. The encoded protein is CASTSLTNYGYTF.

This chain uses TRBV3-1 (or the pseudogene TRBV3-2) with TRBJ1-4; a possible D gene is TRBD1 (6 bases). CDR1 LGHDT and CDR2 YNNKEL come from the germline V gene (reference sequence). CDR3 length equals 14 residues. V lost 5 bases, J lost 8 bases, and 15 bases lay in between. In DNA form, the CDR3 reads TGTGCCAGCAGCGGCGGGGGGCTAGGGGAAAAACTGTTTTTT. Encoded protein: CASSGGGLGEKLFF.

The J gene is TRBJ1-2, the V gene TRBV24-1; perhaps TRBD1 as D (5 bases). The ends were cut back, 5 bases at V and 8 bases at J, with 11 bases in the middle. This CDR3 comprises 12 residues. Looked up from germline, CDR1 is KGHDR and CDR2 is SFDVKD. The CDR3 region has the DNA TGTGCCACCAGTGCCGGAGGGGTGGGCTACACCTTC. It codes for CATSAGGVGYTF.

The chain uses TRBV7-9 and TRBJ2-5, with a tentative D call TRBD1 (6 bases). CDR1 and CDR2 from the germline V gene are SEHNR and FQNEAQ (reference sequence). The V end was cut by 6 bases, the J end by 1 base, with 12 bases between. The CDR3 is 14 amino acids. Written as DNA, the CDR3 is TGTGCCAGCAGGTCCACAGGGTCCCAAGAGACCCAGTACTTC. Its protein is CASRSTGSQETQYF.

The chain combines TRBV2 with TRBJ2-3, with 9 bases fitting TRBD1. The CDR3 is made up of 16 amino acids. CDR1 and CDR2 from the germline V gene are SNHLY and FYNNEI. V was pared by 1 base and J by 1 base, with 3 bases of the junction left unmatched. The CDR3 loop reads CASSEVRTGGTDTQYF. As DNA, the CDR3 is TGTGCCAGCAGTGAAGTGAGGACAGGGGGCACAGATACGCAGTATTTT.